Listed below are T cell receptor beta chains from one sample, sequenced in a study of cytomegalovirus exposure and HLA in healthy donors. TCRdb's copy holds only in-frame clones and misses some; the assay was immunoSEQ multiplex PCR. The data show about 180,000 clones, roughly 79% seen once. Input material: PBMCs. The origin of the receptors is a man aged 30 to 39 in good health and CMV-seronegative. Both conserved end residues are trimmed from each CDR3.

V gene	CDR3 length	J gene	CDR3 protein
TRBV7-9	12	TRBJ1-4	ASRGGVPNEKLF
TRBV6-5	13	TRBJ2-7	ASSFGTLGLYEQY
TRBV7-2	14	TRBJ1-1	ASSLVSPDMNTEAF
TRBV9	11	TRBJ1-1	ASSVDPGSEAF
TRBV7-9	13	TRBJ2-5	ASSLAPLLQETQY
TRBV29-1	14	TRBJ2-1	SVEDRGRESRYEQF
TRBV7-9	13	TRBJ2-7	ASSLSGFSSYEQY
TRBV11-2	11	TRBJ1-1	ASSLDRETGAF
TRBV6-5	12	TRBJ2-1	ASRQREVYNEQF
TRBV7-9	15	TRBJ1-2	ASSLRSSGQGKYGYT
TRBV28	11	TRBJ2-5	ASSPPGGETQY
TRBV7-9	12	TRBJ2-1	ASSLLAGGVEQF
TRBV7-2	11	TRBJ2-5	ASGGGAKETQY
TRBV14	12	TRBJ2-7	ASSQGSRGYEQY
TRBV27	16	TRBJ2-7	ASSFFPGTGSSSYEQY
TRBV10-1	14	TRBJ2-2	ASSEGQGANTGELF
TRBV7-9	13	TRBJ2-7	ASTNPDRDSYEQY
TRBV28	11	TRBJ2-7	ASSLGGNYEQY
TRBV28	10	TRBJ2-7	ASRDNTYEQY
TRBV6-4	11	TRBJ2-7	ASSGDGAYEQY
TRBV7-2	12	TRBJ2-7	ASSSSSLRYEQY
TRBV21-1	16	TRBJ2-5	ASSKLGWTGGWVETQY
TRBV5-1	13	TRBJ2-1	ASSFSGQHYNEQF
TRBV6-1	14	TRBJ1-5	ASSDGTGTRNQPQH
TRBV28	11	TRBJ1-5	ASSYRGGQPQH
TRBV28	16	TRBJ2-3	ASSDGVGGSGVVDTQY
TRBV9	13	TRBJ2-7	ASSAVPRAPEEQY